This record concerns one TCR beta chain sequence. Its antigen remains undetermined. It has no much larger one-base neighbor in the sample; base qualities were not kept. This specimen belongs to a study of blood T cell repertoires in COVID-19 (dated by TCRdb to the early 2020s). As for the study more broadly: Samples from collaborators originated in the United States, Italy and Spain and spanned both the acute and convalescent phases of COVID-19. The prospective study material was composed of cDNA or gDNA derived from T cells, B-cell-depleted T cells, or PBMCs. Deeply sampled blood TCRbeta repertoires from subjects exposed to, actively infected with, or recovered from COVID-19 were included in the dataset. The repertoires were made available in a free public database intended to serve as a resource for research on the immune response to SARS-CoV-2. The samples were drawn from the first 160 participants of the ongoing ImmuneRACE study and from some 1,300 subjects provided by 6 global collaborators. Sample metadata almost always included a de-identified subject ID, COVID-19 status, age in years and sex. HLA class I and class II types, where available, came from metadata supplied by the sample provider rather than from assay-based typing. Broader findings and caveats from the paper: The amount of clinical and demographic metadata varied by source and participant and was provided uncurated.

The collaborating institutions used their own protocols to collect whole blood in K2EDTA tubes. For TCRbeta analysis, collaborators shipped samples in one of three forms: frozen whole blood, isolated PBMCs, or DNA extracted from either of those sample types. CDR3 length: 13 amino acids, cysteine to phenylalanine. The DNA shown is the 39-base CDR3, in frame from base 1. CDR1 and CDR2 (SEHNR, FQNEAQ) derive from the germline V gene (reference sequence). Trimming takes 7 bases from V and 0 bases from J, and the germline ends sit 10 bases apart. The immunoSEQ Assay, a bias-controlled multiplex PCR, was used to amplify TCRbeta CDR3 regions from genomic DNA. The paper's data handling went like this. The number of nucleated cells in each sample was estimated from the amplification of reference gene primers within the assay. To quantify the absolute abundance of each unique TCRbeta CDR3 rearrangement, sequence reads were collapsed and filtered. For each sample, productive Simpson clonality was calculated as the square root of Simpson's diversity index over productive rearrangements. The table was pulled from immuneACCESS by TCRdb, which kept in-frame rearrangements only. Such tables lose some clones; where checked, under half of the loss comes from unresolved V genes, and the rest has no known cause. D and trimming come from the DNA, and the V and J calls and clone size come from that table. The sample table holds around 310,000 clones, of which about 88% were seen once. The ten largest clones capture around 12% of the sample.

The sequencing sample was made of peripheral blood. The receptor's source is an older woman with acute or convalescent COVID-19. Here the chain combines TRBV7-9 and TRBJ2-7, and TRBD2 may be the D gene, going by 6 matching bases. CDR3 protein: CASTFGGSYEQYF. The DNA is as follows: TGTGCCAGCACCTTCGGGGGCTCCTACGAGCAGTACTTC.